This TCR beta chain was found in a study of blood T cell repertoires in COVID-19 (dated by TCRdb to the early 2020s). A note on the overall study: Samples covering the acute and convalescent phases of COVID-19 were provided by collaborators in the United States, Italy and Spain. Where HLA class I and class II types were available, the types were taken from metadata supplied by the sample provider, not from assay-based typing. The material from the prospective study consisted of cDNA or gDNA derived from T cells, B-cell-depleted T cells, or PBMCs. Sample metadata almost always included a de-identified subject ID, COVID-19 status, age in years and sex. Samples were obtained from the ongoing ImmuneRACE study (first 160 participants) and from over 1,000 subjects provided by 6 global collaborators. Deeply sampled blood TCRbeta repertoires from subjects exposed to, actively infected with, or recovered from COVID-19 were included in the dataset. The repertoires were made available in a free public database intended to serve as a resource for research on the immune response to SARS-CoV-2. Points the paper makes about the study in general: How much clinical and demographic metadata was included differed by source and by participant, and the metadata was provided uncurated.

TCRbeta CDR3 regions were amplified from genomic DNA by means of the immunoSEQ Assay, a bias-controlled multiplex PCR. For the original study's pipeline: The number of nucleated cells in each sample was estimated by amplification of reference gene primers within the assay. Sequence reads were collapsed and filtered to measure the absolute abundance of every unique TCRbeta CDR3 rearrangement. For each sample, productive Simpson clonality was calculated by taking the square root of Simpson's diversity index across productive rearrangements. TCRdb's version of the immuneACCESS table is confined to in-frame rearrangements and falls short of the full clone set. An unresolved V gene accounts for under half of the shortfall where checked; the remainder is of unknown origin. For V, J and clone size, that table is used; D and trimming come from the DNA. This sample holds 150,000 to 200,000 clones; 70% to 90% were observed only once. The ten biggest clones cover 1.9% of the sample.

Sequences SGHDT (CDR1) and YYEEEE (CDR2) are obtained from the germline V gene. From V the trimming removes 5 bases and from J it removes 6 bases, while the gene matches leave 9 bases of the junction unaccounted for. The CDR3 sequence holds 14 residues, the cysteine and phenylalanine included. CDR3 DNA is the only sequence kept; it has 42 bases, read in frame from the first base. Concerning this clone itself: This receptor's antigen is unknown. Base quality data are lacking; no much larger clone is found one base away.

Samples from volunteer blood donors who had recovered from COVID-19 were contributed by a second Seattle source. The collaborating institutions used their own protocols to collect whole blood in K2EDTA tubes. For TCRbeta analysis, collaborators shipped samples in one of three forms: frozen whole blood, isolated PBMCs, or DNA extracted from either of those sample types. This TCR derives from a man younger than 30 who had recovered from COVID-19. This receptor chain uses TRBV5-6 and TRBJ2-5; TRBD1 lines up with 8 middle nucleotides. The material sequenced was peripheral blood. This receptor carries the CDR3 CASSPRDRRKTQYF. Here is the DNA: TGTGCCAGCAGTCCCCGGGACAGGAGGAAGACCCAGTACTTC.